One sample yielded the 30 T cell receptor beta chains listed below, sequenced in a study of blood T cell repertoires in COVID-19. Clones were read by immunoSEQ multiplex PCR, and TCRdb kept only the in-frame ones, dropping some. The sample lists about 200,000 clones, 75% to 85% occurring once. The sequenced sample was PBMCs or T cells enriched from blood (not recorded which). The source is a woman in her thirties or forties with acute COVID-19.

Concerning this clone: Sequence at one end of the junction differs from germline and may be a read error. J is TRBJ1-2 and V is TRBV7-7; D might be TRBD1 (5 bases). The CDR3 is made up of 13 amino acids. Germline-derived CDR1 and CDR2 are SSHAT and FNYEAQ (reference sequence). CDR3 in amino acids: CASSLGGISGYTF. CDR3 coding DNA: TGTGCTAGCAGCTTGGGGGGGATTAGTGGCTACACCTTC.

The chain carries TRBV9 and TRBJ2-1; 8 bases fit TRBD2. The V segment lost 7 bases and the J segment 7 bases; nucleotides outside the gene matches: 13. The CDR3 is 15 amino acids. CDR1 is SGDLS and CDR2 is YYNGEE in the germline V gene. CDR3 loop: CASGTGGRSYNEQFF. The CDR3 DNA is TGTGCCAGCGGTACAGGCGGGAGGAGCTATAATGAGCAGTTCTTC.

This rearrangement joins TRBV5-4 to TRBJ2-6; D unclear. The ends were cut back, 9 bases at V and 0 bases at J, with 10 bases in the middle. Germline CDR1 reads SGHNT; CDR2 reads YYREEE (reference sequence). The CDR3 consists of 14 residues. Here the CDR3 reads CATSSPSGANVLTF. CDR3 nucleotides: TGTGCCACCTCAAGCCCCTCTGGGGCCAACGTCCTGACTTTC.

The count of this clone is one. The chain combines TRBV5-6 with TRBJ1-2; TRBD1 matches 11 bases. From germline, CDR1 is SGHDT and CDR2 YYEEEE. The V and J ends lost 4 bases and 8 bases, in that order; junction bases with no gene match: 4. The CDR3 covers 13 residues. CDR3 residues: CASSMDRGLGYTF. Here the CDR3 DNA reads TGTGCCAGCAGCATGGACAGGGGGCTAGGCTACACCTTC.

With respect to this clone: Given a far larger clone just one base away, this is likely a sequencing read error. This chain uses TRBV24-1 with TRBJ1-5, with 8 nucleotides matching TRBD1. Per germline, CDR1 KGHDR and CDR2 SFDVKD. V lost 9 bases, J lost 0 bases, and 3 bases stayed unmatched. CDR3 length equals 14 residues. CDR3 DNA sequence: TGTGCCACCGCGACAGGGGATAGCAATCAGCCCCAGCATTTT. Encoded protein: CATATGDSNQPQHF.

J is TRBJ1-2 and V is TRBV9; possible D gene TRBD1, 6 bases. Trimming removed 3 bases at V and 2 bases at J, with 14 bases between. Germline V lookup: CDR1 SGDLS, CDR2 YYNGEE. CDR3 length: 15 residues. The CDR3 DNA reads TGTGCCAGCAGCGCCAAAATTACAGGGAACTATGGCTACACCTTC. It encodes CASSAKITGNYGYTF. The full variable domain, its missing parts supplied by reference TRBV9 and TRBJ1-2, is DSGVTQTPKHLITATGQRVTLRCSPRSGDLSVYWYQQSLDQGLQFLIQYYNGEERAKGNILERFSAQQFPDLHSELNLSSLELGDSALYFCASSAKITGNYGYTFGSGTRLTVV.

The sample holds a few counts of this clone. This chain joins TRBV24-1 and TRBJ1-2, with TRBD1 matching 7 bases. The germline gives CDR1 KGHDR, CDR2 SFDVKD. This CDR3 contains 15 residues. V was pared by 3 bases and J by 4 bases, with 7 bases of the junction left unmatched. In nucleotides, the CDR3 is TGTGCCACCAGTGATCAATCGGACAGGCCCTATGGCTACACCTTC. This translates into CATSDQSDRPYGYTF.

V is TRBV9 and J is TRBJ1-3, with 8 bases matching TRBD1. CDR1 and CDR2 (germline): SGDLS, YYNGEE. V was clipped by 0 bases and J by 0 bases; unmatched bases: 8. The CDR3 covers 18 residues. The CDR3 reads CASSVAGQGIGSGNTIYF. CDR3 in DNA: TGTGCCAGCAGCGTAGCTGGACAGGGAATAGGCTCTGGAAACACCATATATTTT.

The genes are TRBV4-3 and TRBJ1-3, with D unclear. The CDR3 length is 15 residues. Germline CDR1 reads LGHNA; CDR2 reads YSLEER. V lost 0 bases and J 0 bases, leaving 6 bases between the germline ends. CDR3: CASSQDGSSGNTIYF. The CDR3 nucleotides read TGCGCCAGCAGCCAAGATGGCAGCTCTGGAAACACCATATATTTT.

V gene TRBV5-4 combines with J gene TRBJ1-5; the match to TRBD1 covers 7 bases. V lost 4 bases, J lost 5 bases, and 3 bases stayed unmatched. The CDR3 sequence is 13 residues long. Germline CDR1 SGHNT, CDR2 YYREEE (reference sequence). The CDR3 loop reads CASSRDRDQPQHF. The CDR3 DNA follows: TGTGCCAGCAGCCGCGACAGGGATCAGCCCCAGCATTTT.

V usage is TRBV6-4 and J usage is TRBJ2-2; 7 bases agree with TRBD1. This CDR3 is built from 16 residues. After removal of 6 bases from V and 5 bases from J, the junction contained 12 bases not matched to a gene. Germline V gives CDR1 MRHNA, CDR2 SNTAGT. The DNA of the CDR3 is TGTGCCAGCAGCGCCCTCGGCAGGGGGTATACCGGGGAGCTGTTTTTT. This translates into CASSALGRGYTGELFF.

The chain has TRBV7-2 and TRBJ1-2; a possible D gene is TRBD1 (5 bases). The V end was cut by 5 bases, the J end by 1 base, with 11 bases between. CDR3 length equals 14 residues. Germline lookup yields CDR1 SGHTA and CDR2 FQGNSA. The CDR3 protein is CASSGQGHNYGYTF. DNA for the CDR3: TGTGCCAGCAGCGGCCAAGGACATAACTATGGCTACACCTTC.

The chain joins TRBV7-9 to TRBJ1-2; TRBD1 agrees at 10 bases. V dropped 4 bases and J dropped 6; count of bases not matched to a gene: 11. CDR1 is SEHNR, CDR2 FQNEAQ, per germline (reference sequence). This CDR3 has 16 residues. CDR3 loop: CASSSSRDRGANGYTF. CDR3 sequence (DNA): TGTGCCAGCAGCTCTAGCAGGGACAGGGGAGCCAATGGCTACACCTTC.

This sequence joins TRBV19 and TRBJ2-5; weak D call: TRBD2 (6 bases). Trimming cost V 5 bases and J 2 bases, with 18 bases left between them. Germline values: CDR1 LNHDA, CDR2 SQIVND (reference sequence). The CDR3 loop spans 16 amino acids. The CDR3 coding sequence is TGTGCCAGTAGTCGCCTAGCGCATGATTTACAAGAGACCCAGTACTTC. It codes for CASSRLAHDLQETQYF. Full variable domain (missing parts from reference TRBV19 and TRBJ2-5): DGGITQSPKYLFRKEGQNVTLSCEQNLNHDAMYWYRQDPGQGLRLIYYSQIVNDFQKGDIAEGYSVSREKKESFPLTVTSAQKNPTAFYLCASSRLAHDLQETQYFGPGTRLLVL.

This chain connects TRBV19 to TRBJ1-4, with D perhaps matching TRBD1 (6 bases). Germline CDR1 LNHDA, CDR2 SQIVND (reference sequence). V was pared by 5 bases and J by 3 bases, with 13 bases between. The CDR3 consists of 15 residues. The CDR3 spells CASSSIPGANEKLFF. In DNA, the CDR3 is TGTGCCAGTAGTTCCATCCCAGGGGCTAATGAAAAACTGTTTTTT.

The CDR3 spells CASRRAPLEGLAGGSSYEQYF. CDR3 sequence (DNA): TGCGCCAGCAGGCGGGCCCCCTTGGAAGGACTAGCGGGGGGAAGCTCCTACGAGCAGTACTTC. J is TRBJ2-7 and V is TRBV5-1, with 14 nucleotides matching TRBD2. The CDR3 runs 21 residues. CDR1 is SGHRS and CDR2 is YFSETQ in the germline V gene. V was clipped by 5 bases and J by 0 bases; unmatched bases: 19. Full variable domain (outside the CDR3, taken from reference TRBV5-1 and TRBJ2-7): KAGVTQTPRYLIKTRGQQVTLSCSPISGHRSVSWYQQTPGQGLQFLFEYFSETQRNKGNFPGRFSGRQFSNSRSEMNVSTLELGDSALYLCASRRAPLEGLAGGSSYEQYFGPGTRLTVT.

This clone was seen once. The chain uses TRBV7-3 and TRBJ2-7, with D unresolved. CDR1 SGHTA and CDR2 FQGTGA come from the germline V gene. Trimming left V 3 bases short and J 2 bases short, with 5 bases between. This CDR3 is 12 amino acids long. Written as DNA, the CDR3 is TGTGCCAGCAGCTTCTCCGCCTACGAGCAGTACTTC. Translation gives CASSFSAYEQYF.

This clone was detected a few times. The V gene is TRBV11-2, the J gene TRBJ1-4, with D maybe TRBD1 (5 bases). V shed 0 bases and J shed 0 bases, with 20 bases lying between them. CDR3 length: 20 residues. In germline, CDR1 is SGHAT, CDR2 FQNNGV. CDR3 nucleotides: TGTGCCAGCAGCTTAGAAGTGATGCAGGGAACGGACACAACTAATGAAAAACTGTTTTTT. It specifies CASSLEVMQGTDTTNEKLFF.

The table lists this clone with a count of one. The J gene is TRBJ2-7, the V gene TRBV28; TRBD2 might be the D (5 bases). This CDR3 is built from 13 residues. V shed 3 bases and J shed 2 bases, with 8 bases lying between them. CDR1 is MDHEN and CDR2 is SYDVKM in the germline V gene. The DNA for the CDR3 is TGTGCCAGCAGTTTCGGGAAAACCTACGAGCAGTACTTC. It yields the protein CASSFGKTYEQYF. The full variable domain, rest sourced from reference TRBV28 and TRBJ2-7, is DVKVTQSSRYLVKRTGEKVFLECVQDMDHENMFWYRQDPGLGLRLIYFSYDVKMKEKGDIPEGYSVSREKKERFSLILESASTNQTSMYLCASSFGKTYEQYFGPGTRLTVT.

The genes are TRBV30 and TRBJ1-2; D unclear. V shed 4 bases and J shed 6 bases, with 21 bases lying between them. The CDR3 loop spans 15 amino acids. Germline V CDR1 and CDR2: GTSNPN, SVGIG (reference sequence). CDR3 in DNA: TGTGCCTGGACTTCTCGCCCGGGTCTGAGGGATGGCTACACCTTC. Translating it yields CAWTSRPGLRDGYTF.

This clone is medium-sized within its sample. The chain employs TRBV4-1 and TRBJ2-2, with 11 bases lining up with TRBD2. This CDR3 spans 18 amino acids. The junction had 15 bases not matched to a gene; V was cut back by 6 bases and J by 6 bases. Germline CDR1 is MGHRA and CDR2 is YSYEKL. The chain's CDR3 is CASSGSGLAGGRAGELFF. The CDR3 DNA reads as TGCGCCAGCAGTGGGTCGGGGCTAGCGGGGGGACGGGCCGGGGAGCTGTTTTTT.

This chain connects TRBV3-1 (or the pseudogene TRBV3-2) to TRBJ1-1; D is undetermined. CDR3 length: 12 amino acids. Between the trimmed V and J ends, which lost 5 bases and 5 bases, there was a span of 9 bases. Germline CDR1 reads LGHDT; CDR2 reads YNNKEL (reference sequence). The CDR3 sequence is CASSSFGTEAFF. In DNA form, the CDR3 reads TGTGCCAGCAGCTCGTTCGGGACTGAAGCTTTCTTT.

V usage is TRBV7-9 and J usage is TRBJ2-7, with 8 positions matching TRBD2. The CDR3 spans 15 residues. Unmatched junction bases numbered 10, after V lost 5 bases and J lost 4 bases. Germline V CDR1 and CDR2: SEHNR, FQNEAQ (reference sequence). The CDR3 reads CASSGELAGRYEQYF. The CDR3 DNA sequence: TGTGCCAGCAGCGGAGAGTTAGCGGGGCGATACGAGCAGTACTTC.

The chain couples TRBV9 to TRBJ2-5; TRBD2 matches 14 bases. The CDR3 runs to 17 residues. Germline lookup yields CDR1 SGDLS and CDR2 YYNGEE. V dropped 4 bases and J dropped 5; count of bases not matched to a gene: 10. CDR3 loop: CASSPGLAGGARETQYF. The CDR3 nucleotides are TGTGCCAGCAGCCCCGGACTAGCGGGGGGAGCCCGGGAGACCCAGTACTTC.

The rearrangement links TRBV7-9 to TRBJ2-6, with D perhaps TRBD2 (5 bases). Between the trimmed V and J ends, which lost 1 base and 2 bases, there was a span of 9 bases. Looked up from germline, CDR1 is SEHNR and CDR2 is FQNEAQ (reference sequence). The CDR3 length is 16 residues. The CDR3 DNA follows: TGTGCCAGCAGCTTAGTGACGGGGACTGGGGCCAACGTCCTGACTTTC. This encodes CASSLVTGTGANVLTF.

The chain joins TRBV2 to TRBJ2-2, with 7 positions matching TRBD1. CDR3 length equals 18 residues. Trimming at V came to 6 bases and at J to 0 bases, leaving 13 bases not matched to a gene. Per the germline V gene, CDR1 is SNHLY and CDR2 is FYNNEI. The CDR3 DNA sequence: TGTGCCAGCAGCCGGACAGGTCTAACAGTCGCGAACACCGGGGAGCTGTTTTTT. Residues: CASSRTGLTVANTGELFF.

V usage is TRBV6-2 or TRBV6-3 and J usage is TRBJ2-3, with TRBD2 matching over 8 bases. Germline V gene lookup returns CDR1 MNHEY and CDR2 SVGEGT. The CDR3 contains 14 residues. J gave up 2 bases and V 6 bases, and 4 bases lay outside the gene matches. CDR3 sequence (DNA): TGTGCCAGCAGCCGTGGACTAGCCACAGATACGCAGTATTTT. Translated: CASSRGLATDTQYF.

This clone was observed a few times. The chain combines TRBV2 with TRBJ2-5, with D hard to call. Germline CDR1 and CDR2: SNHLY and FYNNEI. The CDR3 is 14 amino acids. V was cut by 5 bases and J by 1 base, with 11 bases left in between. The DNA of the CDR3 is TGTGCCAGCAGTTCCCCTAAGATCCAAGAGACCCAGTACTTC. Translation gives CASSSPKIQETQYF.

The V call is TRBV6-5, the J call TRBJ1-1, with D uncertain. The V end was cut by 10 bases, the J end by 6 bases, with 9 bases between. The CDR3 has 10 amino acids. CDR1 is MNHEY, CDR2 SVGAGI, per germline. As DNA, the CDR3 is TGTGCCACCCGCGGGGCTGAAGCTTTCTTT. Its protein is CATRGAEAFF.

The V call is TRBV29-1, the J call TRBJ2-2; 10 nucleotides align to TRBD2. The trim removed 7 bases at V and 7 bases at J, leaving 12 bases unmatched. Germline CDR1 is SQVTM and CDR2 is ANQGSEA. This CDR3 has 15 amino acids. The CDR3: CSALASGSRFGELFF. CDR3 nucleotide sequence: TGCAGCGCCTTAGCTAGCGGGAGTCGATTCGGGGAGCTGTTTTTT.